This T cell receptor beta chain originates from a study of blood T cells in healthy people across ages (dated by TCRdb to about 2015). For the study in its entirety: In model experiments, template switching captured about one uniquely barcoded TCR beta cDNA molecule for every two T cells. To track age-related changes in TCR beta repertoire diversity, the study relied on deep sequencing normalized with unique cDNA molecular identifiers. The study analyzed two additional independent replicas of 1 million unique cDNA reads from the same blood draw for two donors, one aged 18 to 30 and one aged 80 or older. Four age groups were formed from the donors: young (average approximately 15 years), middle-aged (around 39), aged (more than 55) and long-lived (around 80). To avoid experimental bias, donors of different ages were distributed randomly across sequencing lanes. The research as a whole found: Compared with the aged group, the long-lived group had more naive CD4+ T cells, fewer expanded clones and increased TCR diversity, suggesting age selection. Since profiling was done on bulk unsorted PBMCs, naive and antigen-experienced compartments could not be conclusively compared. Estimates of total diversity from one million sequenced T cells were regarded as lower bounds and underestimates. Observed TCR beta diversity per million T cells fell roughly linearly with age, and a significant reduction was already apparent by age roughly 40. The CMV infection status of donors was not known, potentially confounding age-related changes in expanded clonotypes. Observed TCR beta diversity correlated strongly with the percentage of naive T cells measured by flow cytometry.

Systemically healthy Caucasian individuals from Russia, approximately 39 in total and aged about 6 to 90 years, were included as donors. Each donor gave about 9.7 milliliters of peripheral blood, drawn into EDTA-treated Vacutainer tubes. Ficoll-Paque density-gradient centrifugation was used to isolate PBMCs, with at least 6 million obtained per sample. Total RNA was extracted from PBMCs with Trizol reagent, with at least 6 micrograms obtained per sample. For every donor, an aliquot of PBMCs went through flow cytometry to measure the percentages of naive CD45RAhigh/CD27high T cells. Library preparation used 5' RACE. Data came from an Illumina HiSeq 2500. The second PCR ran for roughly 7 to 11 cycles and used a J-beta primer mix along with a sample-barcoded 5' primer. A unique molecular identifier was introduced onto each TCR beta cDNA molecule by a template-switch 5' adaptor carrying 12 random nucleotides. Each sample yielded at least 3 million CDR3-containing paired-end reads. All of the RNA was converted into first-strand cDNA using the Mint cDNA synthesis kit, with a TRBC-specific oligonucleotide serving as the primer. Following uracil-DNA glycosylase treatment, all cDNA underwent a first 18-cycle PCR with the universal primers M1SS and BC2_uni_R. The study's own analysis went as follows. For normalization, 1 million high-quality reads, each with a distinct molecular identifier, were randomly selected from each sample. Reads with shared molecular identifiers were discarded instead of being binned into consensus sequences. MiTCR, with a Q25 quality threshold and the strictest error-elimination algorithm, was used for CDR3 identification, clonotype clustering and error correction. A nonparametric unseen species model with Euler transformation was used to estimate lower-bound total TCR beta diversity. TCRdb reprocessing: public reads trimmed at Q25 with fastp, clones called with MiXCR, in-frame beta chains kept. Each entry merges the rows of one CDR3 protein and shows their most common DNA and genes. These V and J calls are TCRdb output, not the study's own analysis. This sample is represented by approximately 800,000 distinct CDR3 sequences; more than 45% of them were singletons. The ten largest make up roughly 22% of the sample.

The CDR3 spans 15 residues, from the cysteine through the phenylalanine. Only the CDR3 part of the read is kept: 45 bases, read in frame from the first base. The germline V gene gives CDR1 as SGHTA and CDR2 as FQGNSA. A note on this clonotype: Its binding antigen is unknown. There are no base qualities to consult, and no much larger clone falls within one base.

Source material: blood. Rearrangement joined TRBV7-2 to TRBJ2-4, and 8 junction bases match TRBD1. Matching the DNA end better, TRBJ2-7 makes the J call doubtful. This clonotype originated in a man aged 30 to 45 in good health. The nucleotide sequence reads TGTGCCAGCAGCTTAGTAGCGGACAGGGTCGGCGAGCAGTACTTC. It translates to CASSLVADRVGEQYF.